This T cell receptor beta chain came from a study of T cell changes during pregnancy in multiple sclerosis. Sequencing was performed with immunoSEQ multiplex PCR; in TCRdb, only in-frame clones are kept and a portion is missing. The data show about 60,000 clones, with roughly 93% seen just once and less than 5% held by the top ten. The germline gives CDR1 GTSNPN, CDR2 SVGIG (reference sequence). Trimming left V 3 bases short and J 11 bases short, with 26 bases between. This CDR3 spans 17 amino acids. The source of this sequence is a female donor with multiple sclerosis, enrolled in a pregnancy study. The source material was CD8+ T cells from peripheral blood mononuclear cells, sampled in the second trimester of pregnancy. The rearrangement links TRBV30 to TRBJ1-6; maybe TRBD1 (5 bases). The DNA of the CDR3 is TGTGCCTGGAGCGACTTTCACCGGGACTCATACCATCCACCCCTCCACTTT. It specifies CAWSDFHRDSYHPPLHF.